One sample yielded the 6 T cell receptor beta chains listed below, sequenced in a study of immune evolution from preneoplasia to lung adenocarcinoma. Measured with immunoSEQ multiplex PCR; TCRdb has only the in-frame clones, and not every one. Of about 3,900 clones in the sample, 87% were seen once. The sequenced material came from FFPE minimally invasive lung adenocarcinoma tissue. The origin of the receptors is a donor older than 65 with lung adenocarcinoma.

This chain links TRBV4-1 with TRBJ1-3; D ambiguous. V lost 1 base and J 6 bases, leaving 13 bases between the germline ends. This CDR3 comprises 15 residues. Germline loops: CDR1 MGHRA, CDR2 YSYEKL. Here the CDR3 DNA reads TGCGCCAGCAGCCAAGGGCCCAGGTTTCAAAACACCATATATTTT. Translation: CASSQGPRFQNTIYF.

This clone was found once. The chain combines TRBV28 with TRBJ2-2; 11 nucleotides line up with TRBD1. J gave up 6 bases and V 4 bases, and 4 bases lay outside the gene matches. CDR1 is MDHEN, CDR2 SYDVKM, per germline. The CDR3 sequence is 15 residues long. The CDR3 DNA sequence: TGTGCCAGCAGTTCTGGGGGACAGGGGGCCGGGGAGCTGTTTTTT. This gives the protein CASSSGGQGAGELFF.

V is TRBV28 and J is TRBJ2-1, with D tentatively TRBD2 (7 bases). Germline CDR1 reads MDHEN; CDR2 reads SYDVKM. The CDR3 extends over 13 amino acids. The ends were cut back, 5 bases at V and 12 bases at J, with 17 bases in the middle. CDR3 loop: CASSPPHREGQFF. In DNA, the CDR3 is TGTGCCAGCAGTCCCCCCCACAGGGAGGGGCAGTTCTTC.

The chain uses TRBV20-1 and TRBJ1-1; D unclear. The germline V and J ends were trimmed by 2 bases and 8 bases, with 9 bases remaining between them. Germline V lookup: CDR1 DFQATT, CDR2 SNEGSKA (reference sequence). The CDR3 spans 11 residues. The CDR3 region is CSARRIQEAFF. CDR3 bases: TGCAGTGCTAGAAGGATACAAGAAGCTTTCTTT.

This chain connects TRBV20-1 to TRBJ1-2; D is unresolved. V shed 6 bases and J shed 8 bases, with 10 bases lying between them. Per the germline V gene, CDR1 is DFQATT and CDR2 is SNEGSKA (reference sequence). The CDR3 covers 10 residues. The CDR3 nucleotides are TGCAGTGCCCCGGCGGGGGGCTACACCTTC. This sequence encodes CSAPAGGYTF.

This clone was seen only a few times. The chain links TRBV6-1 to TRBJ2-6; D is ambiguous. The CDR3 is 13 amino acids. V lost 7 bases and J 4 bases, leaving 8 bases between the germline ends. Germline V CDR1 and CDR2: MNHNS, SASEGT. CDR3 nucleotide sequence: TGTGCCAGCAAATTCTCAGGGGCCAACGTCCTGACTTTC. Protein sequence: CASKFSGANVLTF.